This entry lists 2 T cell receptor beta chains sequenced from one sample in a study of T cells in Graves' hyperthyroidism and ophthalmopathy. Researchers took RNA transcripts and amplified the TCR beta CDR3 regions from them. First-round RT-PCR of the TCR CDR3 relied on the HTBI primer set. TCRdb re-called the multiplex PCR reads with MiXCR, one entry per CDR3 protein. The table shows a few hundred thousand distinct CDR3 sequences, with over 13% occurring only once. Sequencing was done on a sample of blood. All receptors come from a woman under 30 with Graves' hyperthyroidism.

This chain joins TRBV11-2 and TRBJ2-1, with 8 bases identical to TRBD1. Germline V gene sequence: CDR1 SGHAT, CDR2 FQNNGV. The length of the CDR3 is 17 residues. The V segment lost 5 bases and the J segment 1 base; nucleotides outside the gene matches: 10. The CDR3 DNA is TGTGCCAGCAGCCCGATGACAGGGGCTAGGTCCTACAATGAGCAGTTCTTC. Translated: CASSPMTGARSYNEQFF.

This clonotype was counted a few times. Compared with germline, one end of the junction differs, possibly owing to a read error. The V gene is TRBV5-1, the J gene TRBJ2-3; unclear D gene. The CDR3 is 16 residues long. Germline loops: CDR1 SGHRS, CDR2 YFSETQ. DNA of the CDR3: TGTGCCAGCAGCTTGGGTCCAAGTTCGAGCACAGATACGCAGTATTTT. Protein sequence: CASSLGPSSSTDTQYF.